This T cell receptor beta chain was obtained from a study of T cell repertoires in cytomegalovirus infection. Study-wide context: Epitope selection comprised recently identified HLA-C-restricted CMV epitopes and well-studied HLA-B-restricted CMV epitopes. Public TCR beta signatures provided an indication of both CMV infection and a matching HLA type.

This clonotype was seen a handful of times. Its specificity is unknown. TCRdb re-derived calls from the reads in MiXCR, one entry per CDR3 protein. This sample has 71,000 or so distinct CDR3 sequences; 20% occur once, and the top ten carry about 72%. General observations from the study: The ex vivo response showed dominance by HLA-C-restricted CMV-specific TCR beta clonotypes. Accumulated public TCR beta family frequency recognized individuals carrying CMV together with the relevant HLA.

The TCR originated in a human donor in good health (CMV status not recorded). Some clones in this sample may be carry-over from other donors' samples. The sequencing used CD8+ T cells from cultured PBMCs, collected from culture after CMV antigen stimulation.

The CDR3 protein is CASSQDPGRGRGYGYTF. CDR3 DNA sequence: TGTGCCAGCAGCCAAGACCCCGGACGAGGAAGGGGCTATGGCTACACCTTC. The V and J genes are TRBV4-2 and TRBJ1-2; possibly TRBD1 for D (5 bases). The germline V gene has CDR1 LGHNA and CDR2 YNFKEQ. The CDR3 is 17 amino acids. Trimming cost V 0 bases and J 4 bases, with 18 bases left between them.